The sequence of this T cell receptor (beta chain) was determined in a study of TET2 disruption in CD19-targeted CAR T cells. Measured with immunoSEQ multiplex PCR; TCRdb has only the in-frame clones, and not every one. The sample's table shows about 2,000 clones. Remarks on this clone: The antigen is not known. The read stops 3 residues short of the end of the CDR3; the missing end is completed from the germline J gene.

The CDR3 runs to 16 residues. Germline V gene sequence: CDR1 LNHDA, CDR2 SQIVND (reference sequence). The treatment: autologous CTL019 cells: CD19 CAR with 4-1BB and CD3 zeta domains. Leukapheresis of peripheral blood supplied the T cells used to manufacture CTL019. The source is a man between 65 and 80 years old with chronic lymphocytic leukemia. Source: CD8+ T cells sorted from cultured blood T cells, taken for CD19 CAR T cell therapy. The chain joins TRBV19 to TRBJ1-2; D might be TRBD1 (6 bases). CDR3 DNA, as far as it was read: TGTGCCAGTAGCCTTAGCGGGGGCCTGAGCTCCTACGAA. Translation: CASSLSGGLSSYE. The CDR3 as a whole reads CASSLSGGLSSYEYTF.